In its sample, the clone carrying this TCR beta chain was seen a few times. Its antigen is unidentified. From the 5' RACE reads, TCRdb called clonotypes with MiXCR, one entry per CDR3 protein. The data show around 340,000 distinct CDR3 sequences, under 25% seen once. This sample is drawn from a study of T-cell memory formation after mild COVID-19. Overall study findings and caveats: Of the contracting clones, CD4+ ones lay mainly in CM and EM, and CD8+ ones in EMRA. In pre-infection memory, a portion of responding clones appeared, which suggested that cross-reactive memory joined.

Germline V gene lookup returns CDR1 KGHDR and CDR2 SFDVKD. This CDR3 comprises 13 residues. Trimming took off 9 bases at V and 3 bases at J, with 11 bases between the two ends. The chain recombines TRBV24-1 with TRBJ2-1; D may be TRBD1 (6 bases). The sequencing sample was made of PBMCs or a T cell subset sorted from them (not recorded which). The source is an adult woman who had mild COVID-19 (a few samples of this study predate the infection). Cell type and time point are not known. CDR3 in amino acids: CATQGSGYNEQFF. The CDR3 region has the DNA TGTGCCACCCAGGGGTCAGGCTACAATGAGCAGTTCTTC.